This T cell receptor beta chain was recovered during a study of blood T cells in healthy people across ages. About the research overall: About one barcoded beta molecule per two T cells was the capture yield of template switching.

The second PCR ran roughly 7 to 12 cycles with a sample-barcoded 5' primer and J-beta primers. TCRdb ran MiXCR on the 5' RACE reads and lists one entry per CDR3 protein. The sample holds 550,000 to 750,000 distinct CDR3 sequences, approximately 21% seen once. Study conclusions and caveats: TCR beta diversity, measured per million T cells, fell in a roughly linear way with age.

This clonotype was seen a few times. The antigen is undetermined. The sample providers were healthy Caucasian people from Russia, aged roughly 6 to 90. Donors each provided 8 to 10 milliliters of peripheral blood. V lost 2 bases, J lost 2 bases, and 10 bases lay in between. The CDR3 covers 14 residues. Germline V gene data show CDR1 as SGHTA and CDR2 as FQGNSA. Sequenced sample: blood. The chain joins TRBV7-2 to TRBJ2-7, with D perhaps TRBD1 (6 bases). The origin of this receptor is a man aged 65 to 85 in good health. CDR3 in DNA: TGTGCCAGCAGCTTAAGCCAGGGGCCCTACGAGCAGTACTTC. Its protein is CASSLSQGPYEQYF.